These 14 T cell receptor beta chains share one sample of origin, sequenced in a study of T cells after yellow fever vaccination. Each CDR3 protein gets one entry after TCRdb re-called the 5' RACE reads with MiXCR. The table lists fewer than 400,000 distinct CDR3 sequences, around 10% of them singletons. This specimen was CD4+ T cells sorted from PBMCs, taken 45 days after the yellow fever booster vaccination. These receptors were obtained from a man between 18 and 29 years old who received the YFV17D yellow fever vaccine.

The sample holds many counts of this clonotype. The chain links TRBV7-2 to TRBJ1-2; the D gene is possibly TRBD1 (5 bases). Trimming took off 3 bases at V and 4 bases at J, with 6 bases between the two ends. The CDR3 runs 12 residues. The germline V gene has CDR1 SGHTA and CDR2 FQGNSA. Written as DNA, the CDR3 is TGTGCCAGCAGCTTGGGGACCTATGGCTACACCTTC. Its protein product is CASSLGTYGYTF.

The table lists this clonotype with a few counts. The chain joins TRBV7-9 to TRBJ2-1; D is unresolved. V was pared by 2 bases and J by 0 bases, with 5 bases between. Germline-derived CDR1 and CDR2 are SEHNR and FQNEAQ (reference sequence). This CDR3 region has 14 residues. The CDR3 loop is CASSLMSSYNEQFF. In DNA form, the CDR3 reads TGTGCCAGCAGCTTAATGAGCTCCTACAATGAGCAGTTCTTC.

Only one count was recorded for this clonotype. V gene TRBV6-1 combines with J gene TRBJ2-1; 9 bases align to TRBD2. The CDR3 contains 14 residues. Germline-derived CDR1 and CDR2 are MNHNS and SASEGT. V was pared by 4 bases and J by 6 bases, with 4 bases of the junction left unmatched. DNA of the CDR3: TGTGCCAGCAGTGTCCTAGCGGGGACCAATGAGCAGTTCTTC. Amino acid sequence: CASSVLAGTNEQFF.

This clonotype was found many times. Its ends do not fully match the called genes, so a read error is possible. The rearrangement joins TRBV18 to TRBJ2-7, with no clear D. This CDR3 contains 12 residues. Germline-derived CDR1 and CDR2 are KGHSH and LQKENI. CDR3 loop: CASSSPENEQYF. The CDR3 region has the DNA TGTGCCAGCTCATCACCGGAAAACGAGCAGTACTTC.

This clonotype has at least ten counts. The chain carries TRBV6-1 and TRBJ1-6; D unresolved. Germline CDR1 is MNHNS and CDR2 is SASEGT. V shed 6 bases and J shed 7 bases, with 16 bases lying between them. The CDR3 loop spans 15 amino acids. The CDR3 loop is CASSSTWQMNSPLHF. CDR3 in DNA: TGTGCCAGCAGCTCTACGTGGCAGATGAATTCACCCCTCCACTTT.

Relative to its sample, this clonotype is medium-sized. The V gene is TRBV7-9, the J gene TRBJ2-4; 9 bases are a match to TRBD2. Germline CDR1 SEHNR, CDR2 FQNEAQ (reference sequence). This CDR3 spans 16 amino acids. Trimming took 5 bases from V and 0 from J; bases not matched to a gene: 5. CDR3 amino acids: CASSASGGLAKNIQYF. As DNA, the CDR3 is TGTGCCAGCAGCGCCAGCGGGGGGCTAGCCAAAAACATTCAGTACTTC.

This clonotype was recorded at least ten times. The V gene is TRBV29-1, the J gene TRBJ2-6; D could derive from TRBD1 or TRBD2 (5 bases each). This CDR3 has 16 residues. CDR1 is SQVTM and CDR2 is ANQGSEA in the germline V gene. V was clipped by 5 bases and J by 0 bases, with 14 bases between them. CDR3 DNA: TGCAGCGTTTTCCGGGACGGGTCCTCTGGGGCCAACGTCCTGACTTTC. Translation: CSVFRDGSSGANVLTF.

This clonotype was picked up many times. V usage is TRBV4-3 and J usage is TRBJ2-3; D is undetermined. Trimming stripped 0 bases from V and 4 bases from J, with 11 bases between. This CDR3 spans 15 amino acids. CDR1 LGHNA and CDR2 YSLEER come from the germline V gene. CDR3 amino acids: CASSQDLRGSDTQYF. CDR3 bases: TGCGCCAGCAGCCAAGATCTTCGTGGGTCAGATACGCAGTATTTT.

The rearrangement links TRBV19 to TRBJ2-5, with D possibly TRBD1 on 5 matching bases. Germline CDR1 LNHDA, CDR2 SQIVND (reference sequence). This CDR3 spans 15 amino acids. With 1 base removed from V and 3 bases from J, the gap between germline ends came to 12 bases. The CDR3 nucleotides are TGTGCCAGTAGTATAGGGGGCCGACAAAAAGAGACCCAGTACTTC. Encoded protein: CASSIGGRQKETQYF.

The chain has TRBV4-3 and TRBJ2-5; the D gene is possibly TRBD2 (6 bases). V dropped 8 bases and J dropped 3 bases, with 13 bases sitting between them. CDR3 length: 13 amino acids. Germline V gives CDR1 LGHNA, CDR2 YSLEER. In DNA form, the CDR3 reads TGCGCCAGCTCCAAGTGGGGGGAAGAGACCCAGTACTTC. Its protein product is CASSKWGEETQYF.

Only a few counts were recorded for this clonotype. The chain uses TRBV7-9 and TRBJ1-5, with D perhaps TRBD1 (6 bases). Trimming removed 5 bases from V and 0 bases from J, with 14 bases in between. The germline gives CDR1 SEHNR, CDR2 FQNEAQ (reference sequence). The CDR3 is made up of 16 amino acids. The CDR3 DNA reads TGTGCCAGCAGCACGGACAGAGTCGCTAGCAATCAGCCCCAGCATTTT. Residues: CASSTDRVASNQPQHF.

This clonotype was found a few times. This rearrangement joins TRBV9 to TRBJ2-7, with 10 bases that match TRBD1. V gave up 0 bases and J gave up 7 bases; unmatched junction bases: 13. The germline CDR1 and CDR2 sequences are SGDLS and YYNGEE. CDR3 length equals 17 residues. The CDR3 protein is CASSVAEGRQGAWEQYV. Here the CDR3 DNA reads TGTGCCAGCAGCGTAGCCGAGGGACGACAGGGGGCGTGGGAGCAGTACGTC.

In its sample, this clonotype was seen a few times. DNA for the CDR3: TGTGCTAGTGGTCACCCGGACAGACACAATGAGCAGTTCTTC. Protein: CASGHPDRHNEQFF. The chain links TRBV12-5 to TRBJ2-1; maybe TRBD1 (6 bases). With 5 bases removed from V and 5 bases from J, the gap between germline ends came to 13 bases. The germline gives CDR1 LGHNT, CDR2 FRNRAP. The CDR3 has 14 residues.

In this sample, this clonotype turned up a few times. This sequence joins TRBV7-9 and TRBJ2-5; D assignment may be TRBD1 or TRBD2 (5 bases each). This CDR3 comprises 14 residues. Germline V gives CDR1 SEHNR, CDR2 FQNEAQ (reference sequence). V lost 2 bases and J lost 5, with 12 bases in between. The CDR3 sequence: CASSLLRGAETQYF. The CDR3 DNA reads TGTGCCAGCAGCTTATTGAGGGGAGCGGAGACCCAGTACTTC.